The rows below give T cell receptor beta chains drawn from one sample of a study of CD8 T cells in Susac syndrome. In TCRdb, the immunoSEQ multiplex PCR reads were re-called with MiXCR into one record per CDR3 protein. The table records about 180,000 distinct CDR3 sequences, more than 90% of them present only once. Material for sequencing was CD4+ T cells from PBMCs. These TCRs come from a human donor with multiple sclerosis. The conserved cysteine and the conserved F or W are not part of the CDR3 here. Fields, in order: CDR3 length, J gene, D gene, V gene, CDR3 protein. D genes are given only for firm matches.

len: 14; j_gene: TRBJ2-7; d_gene: .; v_gene: TRBV11-2; CDR3aa: ASSLGTAGNTYEQY
len: 13; j_gene: TRBJ2-2; d_gene: TRBD1; v_gene: TRBV7-9; CDR3aa: ASSLGDRDTGELF
len: 12; j_gene: TRBJ2-6; d_gene: .; v_gene: TRBV7-2; CDR3aa: ASSPARRANVLT
len: 16; j_gene: TRBJ1-1; d_gene: .; v_gene: TRBV15; CDR3aa: ATSTEGRRQGMNTEAF
len: 12; j_gene: TRBJ2-2; d_gene: TRBD1; v_gene: TRBV10-3; CDR3aa: AISPQGADGELF
len: 13; j_gene: TRBJ1-2; d_gene: .; v_gene: TRBV6-5; CDR3aa: ASLPLGGKRSGYT
len: 15; j_gene: TRBJ2-1; d_gene: TRBD1; v_gene: TRBV9; CDR3aa: ASSVEGGQGRWDEQF
len: 11; j_gene: TRBJ2-5; d_gene: .; v_gene: TRBV30; CDR3aa: AWSLGSVETQY
len: 13; j_gene: TRBJ2-5; d_gene: TRBD1; v_gene: TRBV18; CDR3aa: ASSPATGGRETQY
len: 11; j_gene: TRBJ1-3; d_gene: .; v_gene: TRBV20-1; CDR3aa: AGGMASGNTIY
len: 13; j_gene: TRBJ2-1; d_gene: .; v_gene: TRBV5-1; CDR3aa: ASSSDSSSYNEQF
len: 11; j_gene: TRBJ1-1; d_gene: TRBD1; v_gene: TRBV12-3/TRBV12-4; CDR3aa: ASSWDSYTEAF
len: 14; j_gene: TRBJ2-3; d_gene: .; v_gene: TRBV20-1; CDR3aa: SARDDRGARADTQY
len: 12; j_gene: TRBJ2-7; d_gene: .; v_gene: TRBV2; CDR3aa: ASRQLLIAYEQY
len: 10; j_gene: TRBJ2-7; d_gene: .; v_gene: TRBV10-3; CDR3aa: ATGLSTYEQY
len: 12; j_gene: TRBJ2-7; d_gene: .; v_gene: TRBV27; CDR3aa: ASSYRDRRGEQY
len: 11; j_gene: TRBJ2-7; d_gene: .; v_gene: TRBV5-1; CDR3aa: ASSLGSPFEQY
len: 13; j_gene: TRBJ1-6; d_gene: TRBD1; v_gene: TRBV20-1; CDR3aa: SARSAGQVNSPLH
len: 13; j_gene: TRBJ2-5; d_gene: TRBD2; v_gene: TRBV28; CDR3aa: ASSSASGYQETQY
len: 13; j_gene: TRBJ2-1; d_gene: TRBD1; v_gene: TRBV10-1; CDR3aa: ASSESGRGLNEQF
len: 9; j_gene: TRBJ1-6; d_gene: TRBD1; v_gene: TRBV12-3/TRBV12-4; CDR3aa: ASRGTAILH
len: 12; j_gene: TRBJ1-1; d_gene: .; v_gene: TRBV5-1; CDR3aa: ASSSRGADTEAF